The 13 T cell receptor beta chains below all came from one sample that was sequenced in a study of shared clonotypes between healthy human individuals. Naivety among CD8 cells was defined by CD45RO negativity and positive CCR7 selection, thereby excluding terminally differentiated effector memory CD45RA+ cells. Generated by immunoSEQ multiplex PCR, the TCRdb table keeps only in-frame clones and is missing some. The sample has about 1,900,000 clones; about 95% are singletons. Material for sequencing was naive CD8+ T cells sorted from blood. The receptors originated from a man aged 18 to 29 in good health.

The V and J genes are TRBV4-1 and TRBJ2-7, with TRBD1 identical over 10 bases. CDR1 and CDR2 from the germline V gene are MGHRA and YSYEKL. This CDR3 comprises 14 residues. After removal of 4 bases from V and 5 bases from J, the junction contained 5 bases not matched to a gene. CDR3 sequence reads: CASSLGQGDHEQYF. CDR3 nucleotides: TGCGCCAGCAGCCTTGGACAGGGGGATCACGAGCAGTACTTC.

This chain joins TRBV7-9 and TRBJ2-7; 8 bases fit TRBD1. J lost 13 bases, V lost 7 bases, and 18 bases had no gene match. The V gene's germline CDR1 is SEHNR and CDR2 FQNEAQ (reference sequence). The CDR3 length is 14 residues. This chain's CDR3 is CASKDGQGIGVLYF. DNA for the CDR3: TGTGCCAGCAAGGACGGACAGGGAATAGGCGTCCTCTACTTC.

J is TRBJ2-1 and V is TRBV4-1, with 8 bases identical to TRBD2. The ends lost 0 bases at V and 2 bases at J; junction bases unmatched: 12. CDR3 length: 19 residues. Germline lookup yields CDR1 MGHRA and CDR2 YSYEKL. The CDR3 is CASSQEPLGAGGTYNEQFF. The CDR3 nucleotides are TGCGCCAGCAGCCAAGAGCCCCTAGGTGCGGGAGGTACCTACAATGAGCAGTTCTTC.

This chain joins TRBV7-9 and TRBJ1-4; D is unclear. Germline lookup yields CDR1 SEHNR and CDR2 FQNEAQ (reference sequence). Trimming removed 6 bases at V and 3 bases at J, with 11 bases between. This CDR3 has 14 residues. The DNA of the CDR3 is TGTGCCAGCAGGCCCCTTTGGGCTAATGAAAAACTGTTTTTT. It translates to CASRPLWANEKLFF.

The chain employs TRBV2 and TRBJ2-5, with a tentative D call TRBD2 (6 bases). In germline, CDR1 is SNHLY, CDR2 FYNNEI. Trimming removed 6 bases from V and 2 bases from J, with 13 bases in between. This CDR3 has 14 residues. DNA for the CDR3: TGTGCCAGCAGCGACCGGGACTCACAAGAGACCCAGTACTTC. Its protein product is CASSDRDSQETQYF.

This chain joins TRBV7-9 and TRBJ2-5; D gene uncertain. Trimming pared 2 bases from V and 0 bases from J, leaving 10 bases between. Germline CDR1 is SEHNR and CDR2 is FQNEAQ (reference sequence). CDR3 length: 15 amino acids. Here the CDR3 reads CASSLRVGHQETQYF. As DNA, the CDR3 is TGTGCCAGCAGCTTAAGGGTCGGCCACCAAGAGACCCAGTACTTC.

This clone was seen only once. This chain joins TRBV2 and TRBJ1-1, with 10 bases lining up with TRBD1. Trimming cost V 8 bases and J 5 bases; bases outside gene matches: 2. Germline CDR1 SNHLY, CDR2 FYNNEI. This CDR3 spans 12 amino acids. The CDR3 reads CASQDRGTEAFF. DNA of the CDR3: TGTGCCAGCCAGGACAGGGGGACTGAAGCTTTCTTT.

V and J are TRBV19 and TRBJ2-1; D remains unclear. The germline V gene encodes CDR1 LNHDA and CDR2 SQIVND (reference sequence). The CDR3 has 14 residues. The germline V and J ends were trimmed by 2 bases and 6 bases, with 11 bases remaining between them. The CDR3 bases are TGTGCCAGTAGTATAAGTCCAGCTGGCAATGAGCAGTTCTTC. The encoded protein is CASSISPAGNEQFF.

V usage is TRBV7-9 and J usage is TRBJ2-1, with 8 positions matching TRBD2. The junction had 18 bases not matched to a gene; V was cut back by 7 bases and J by 7 bases. CDR3 length equals 17 residues. Per the germline V gene, CDR1 is SEHNR and CDR2 is FQNEAQ (reference sequence). CDR3 sequence reads: CASKEALAGSSWNEQFF. For the CDR3, the DNA is TGTGCCAGCAAGGAGGCTCTAGCGGGTTCAAGCTGGAATGAGCAGTTCTTC.

The J gene is TRBJ2-1, the V gene TRBV9; TRBD2 matches at 12 bases. The CDR3 extends over 15 amino acids. V lost 6 bases and J lost 5; bases outside the gene matches: 6. The V gene's germline CDR1 is SGDLS and CDR2 YYNGEE. CDR3 bases: TGTGCCAGCAATCTAGCGGGAGGGCCTGACAATGAGCAGTTCTTC. Translation gives CASNLAGGPDNEQFF.

The rearrangement uses TRBV11-2 and TRBJ1-6, with 10 bases that match TRBD1. The CDR3 is 17 residues long. The ends lost 1 base at V and 0 bases at J; junction bases unmatched: 0. In germline, CDR1 is SGHAT, CDR2 FQNNGV. The CDR3 coding sequence is TGTGCCAGCAGCTTAGGGACAGGGGGCTCCTATAATTCACCCCTCCACTTT. Translation: CASSLGTGGSYNSPLHF.

This sequence joins TRBV14 and TRBJ2-7; D is perhaps TRBD1 (5 bases). Germline V gene lookup returns CDR1 SGHDN and CDR2 FVKESK. With 7 bases removed from V and 0 bases from J, the gap between germline ends came to 16 bases. The CDR3 sequence is 15 residues long. This chain's CDR3 is CASTYGHGSSYEQYF. CDR3 nucleotides: TGTGCCAGCACTTACGGACACGGCAGCTCCTACGAGCAGTACTTC.

The V call is TRBV7-9, the J call TRBJ2-3; D is perhaps TRBD2 (5 bases). Germline V gene sequence: CDR1 SEHNR, CDR2 FQNEAQ (reference sequence). This CDR3 has 17 amino acids. V lost 5 bases and J lost 3, with 21 bases in between. CDR3 loop: CASSAPGGLAPTDTQYF. The CDR3 DNA is TGTGCCAGCAGCGCCCCCGGCGGGCTAGCTCCGACAGATACGCAGTATTTT.